These T cell receptor beta chains were read from a single sample in a study of OX40 agonist ivuxolimab in advanced cancers. TCRdb's copy holds only in-frame clones and misses some; the assay was immunoSEQ multiplex PCR. The sample carries fewer than 30,000 clones, around 79% recorded once. Sequencing used CD4+ or CD8+ T cells sorted from blood, obtained in a trial of the OX40 agonist ivuxolimab. These receptors came from an adult with an advanced solid tumor such as melanoma, head and neck, liver or kidney cancer. CDR3s include the opening cysteine and the closing phenylalanine or tryptophan. A D gene is named only where the DNA matches it firmly. Where a row states a size, it is once, few, many or the class of an expanded clone; other rows omit it.

CDR3nt | CDR3aa | v_gene | d_gene | abundance | j_gene
TGTGCCAGCAGCTTGGGTGCGAGCGGGGGGGCGAAGTCCTACGAGCAGTACTTC | CASSLGASGGAKSYEQYF | TRBV7-3 | TRBD2 | medium-sized | TRBJ2-7
TGCGCCAGCAGCTTGACTAGCGGGAGGTTTTACGAGCAGTACTTC | CASSLTSGRFYEQYF | TRBV5-1 | TRBD2 | NA | TRBJ2-7
TGCAGCGTTGAAGATCTTGAGGGGTGGAGCTCCTACAATGAGCAGTTCTTC | CSVEDLEGWSSYNEQFF | TRBV29-1 | NA | NA | TRBJ2-1
TGTGCCAGCAACGGACAGGGGTGGCCTGGCTACACCTTC | CASNGQGWPGYTF | TRBV2 | TRBD1 | NA | TRBJ1-2
TGTGCCAGCAGTTACTCGCCGGGGTCGCCCCAGCATTTT | CASSYSPGSPQHF | TRBV6-5 | NA | NA | TRBJ1-5
TGTGCCAGCAGGCCGAGACTAGCGGGGGTGCAAGATACGCAGTATTTT | CASRPRLAGVQDTQYF | TRBV7-8 | TRBD2 | NA | TRBJ2-3
TGCGCCAGCAGCCAAGAAGCGGGTTCTTATCAGCCCCAGCATTTT | CASSQEAGSYQPQHF | TRBV4-1 | NA | NA | TRBJ1-5
TGTGCCAGCAGCCCCAACCCGTCCTACGAGCAGTACTTC | CASSPNPSYEQYF | TRBV7-6 | NA | NA | TRBJ2-7
TGCGCCAGCAGCCCATACAGCGGAACCTACGAGCAGTACTTC | CASSPYSGTYEQYF | TRBV5-1 | NA | NA | TRBJ2-7
TGTGCCAGCCATCGGGGGATCCCCTACGAGCAGTACTTC | CASHRGIPYEQYF | TRBV7-9 | NA | NA | TRBJ2-7
TGCGCCAGCAGCCAAGTTATTCCGCTGAACACCGGGGAGCTGTTTTTT | CASSQVIPLNTGELFF | TRBV4-1 | NA | NA | TRBJ2-2
TGTGCCAGCAGTGACAGGGTTGGTAATTCACCCCTCCACTTT | CASSDRVGNSPLHF | TRBV6-4 | NA | NA | TRBJ1-6
TGTGCCAGCAGTGACACAGGGTTAGTGCTCTTC | CASSDTGLVLF | TRBV2 | NA | once | TRBJ2-1
TGTGCCAGTAGTGCGATGAAGGACTACCTATTTCCAGATACGCAGTATTTT | CASSAMKDYLFPDTQYF | TRBV19 | NA | NA | TRBJ2-3
TGTGCCAGCAGCTTAGTTCAATTTTCTGAAGCTTTCTTT | CASSLVQFSEAFF | TRBV11-2 | NA | NA | TRBJ1-1
TGTGCCAGCAGCGGGGGACAGACTAGCACAGATACGCAGTATTTT | CASSGGQTSTDTQYF | TRBV7-3 | TRBD1 | NA | TRBJ2-3
TGTGCCAGCAGCCAAGATATCAGGTACGAGCAGTACTTC | CASSQDIRYEQYF | TRBV4-2 | NA | NA | TRBJ2-7
TGTGCCAGCAGTTTCATCACCCCCTATAGGCCCACAGGGGACAATGAGCAGTTCTTC | CASSFITPYRPTGDNEQFF | TRBV27 | TRBD1 | once | TRBJ2-1
TGTGCCAGCAGCTTAGCAGGCGGCTCCTACGAGCAGTACTTC | CASSLAGGSYEQYF | TRBV7-6 | NA | NA | TRBJ2-7
TGTGCCAGCCTCCCCGATAGGACGCGTACTGAAGCTTTCTTT | CASLPDRTRTEAFF | TRBV7-9 | NA | once | TRBJ1-1
TGTGCCAGCTCACCAGTAACCCATTCTCGGACCCAGTACTTC | CASSPVTHSRTQYF | TRBV18 | NA | NA | TRBJ2-5
TGTGCCAGCAGCGTAGTAGGACCGAACACTGAAGCTTTCTTT | CASSVVGPNTEAFF | TRBV9 | NA | NA | TRBJ1-1
TGTGCCAGCAGCATCTACGCAACCCCGGGCTCACCCCTCCACTTT | CASSIYATPGSPLHF | TRBV7-8 | NA | once | TRBJ1-6
TGTGCCATCAGTGAAGGCGGCAGTCCTGGAAACACCATATATTTT | CAISEGGSPGNTIYF | TRBV10-3 | NA | NA | TRBJ1-3